The sample holds many counts of the clone carrying this TCR beta chain. Its antigen is undetermined. A 10-nucleotide random UMI tagged transcripts in template-switch 5'RACE cDNA synthesis. From the 5' RACE reads, TCRdb called clonotypes with MiXCR, one entry per CDR3 protein. This table holds roughly 48,000 distinct CDR3 sequences, around 13% found once. The data were obtained in a study of neurological immune-mediated disorders. Findings and limits, study-wide: Because no CDR3 amino acid sequences were shared across subjects by expanded clones, private repertoires were suggested in all groups. In HTLV-1-associated myelopathy, TCR clonal expansion was greatest, whereas multiple sclerosis had the least, falling below healthy controls.

Time point here: longitudinal time-point 2. Unsorted libraries were derived from 2 million PBMCs stored at -80 C. V was clipped by 3 bases and J by 4 bases, with 14 bases between them. CDR3 size: 14 residues. CDR1 is DFQATT, CDR2 SNEGSKA, per germline (reference sequence). Input material: PBMCs. The chain joins TRBV20-1 to TRBJ2-3; TRBD2 might be the D (6 bases). The receptor comes from a male donor with HTLV-1-associated myelopathy (HAM/TSP). CDR3 sequence reads: CSASGGLRSDTQYF. The CDR3 bases are TGCAGTGCTAGCGGGGGTTTGCGCTCAGATACGCAGTATTTT.